Shown below are 16 T cell receptor beta chains from a single sample sequenced in a study of immune evolution from preneoplasia to lung adenocarcinoma. This table comes from immunoSEQ multiplex PCR, and its TCRdb copy is limited to in-frame clones, with some not included. The sample has tens of thousands of clones; 65% to 75% are singletons. Sequenced input: FFPE invasive lung adenocarcinoma tissue. The receptors come from a person between 55 and 69 years old with invasive lung adenocarcinoma. Some clones in this sample may be carry-over from other donors' samples.

The chain combines TRBV7-8 with TRBJ1-5; no definite D call. Germline V gene data show CDR1 as SGHVS and CDR2 as FQNEAQ. Trimming removed 5 bases from V and 7 bases from J, with 18 bases in between. CDR3 length equals 15 residues. Here the CDR3 DNA reads TGTGCCAGCAGCCCCGGACGGGCGGGTAGCCAGCCCCAGCATTTT. It translates to CASSPGRAGSQPQHF.

This chain uses TRBV5-1 with TRBJ1-2; 10 bases line up with TRBD1. The CDR3 is made up of 14 amino acids. Trimming removed 4 bases from V and 7 bases from J; junction bases left unmatched: 7. CDR1 is SGHRS, CDR2 YFSETQ, per germline. CDR3 in amino acids: CASSQRTGGTGYTF. The DNA of the CDR3 is TGCGCCAGCAGCCAACGGACAGGGGGTACTGGCTACACCTTC.

The chain combines TRBV11-2 with TRBJ1-3, with D unresolved. The germline V gene has CDR1 SGHAT and CDR2 FQNNGV. V lost 1 base and J lost 6, with 4 bases in between. The length of the CDR3 is 12 residues. CDR3 sequence: CASSLGENTIYF. CDR3 coding DNA: TGTGCCAGCAGCTTAGGGGAAAACACCATATATTTT.

The V and J genes are TRBV2 and TRBJ1-4; D gene unclear. V lost 0 bases and J lost 10, with 18 bases in between. Per the germline V gene, CDR1 is SNHLY and CDR2 is FYNNEI. CDR3 length equals 16 residues. CDR3 sequence reads: CASSEAYLPTAGKLFF. The CDR3 DNA reads TGTGCCAGCAGTGAAGCGTATCTCCCGACGGCTGGAAAACTGTTTTTT.

CDR3 region: CASSGTSGRAETQYF. The CDR3 bases are TGTGCCAGTAGCGGGACTAGCGGGAGGGCAGAGACCCAGTACTTC. This chain connects TRBV19 to TRBJ2-5; TRBD2 agrees at 16 bases. The V gene's germline CDR1 is LNHDA and CDR2 SQIVND (reference sequence). V shed 6 bases and J 4 bases; nucleotides not matched to a gene: 2. The CDR3 contains 15 residues.

Worth noting for this clone: Additional DNA sequences in this sample encode the identical CDR3. This chain connects TRBV18 to TRBJ2-3, with D maybe TRBD2 (6 bases). The CDR3 consists of 13 residues. The germline V gene has CDR1 KGHSH and CDR2 LQKENI. V lost 3 bases and J lost 6, with 10 bases in between. The CDR3 spells CASSPPGADTQYF. Here the CDR3 DNA reads TGTGCCAGCTCACCCCCGGGAGCGGATACGCAGTATTTT.

J is TRBJ2-1 and V is TRBV7-8, with 7 bases matching TRBD2. After removal of 0 bases from V and 10 bases from J, the junction contained 6 bases not matched to a gene. The CDR3 consists of 14 residues. Looked up from germline, CDR1 is SGHVS and CDR2 is FQNEAQ. The CDR3 spells CASSLALAAGEQFF. CDR3 DNA sequence: TGTGCCAGCAGCTTAGCGCTCGCAGCGGGAGAGCAGTTCTTC.

The chain joins TRBV6-6 to TRBJ2-7; 11 bases fit TRBD2. The length of the CDR3 is 14 residues. Germline CDR1 is MNHNY and CDR2 is SVGAGI (reference sequence). V was clipped by 6 bases and J by 4 bases; unmatched bases: 5. The DNA for the CDR3 is TGTGCCAGCAGCCCCACTAGCGGGAGTTACGAGCAGTACTTC. This codes for CASSPTSGSYEQYF.

The chain couples TRBV20-1 to TRBJ1-5; D call uncertain. Germline CDR1 is DFQATT and CDR2 is SNEGSKA (reference sequence). CDR3 length: 9 residues. V was clipped by 6 bases and J by 10 bases, with 7 bases between them. The CDR3 protein is CSAGGPQHF. CDR3 coding DNA: TGCAGTGCAGGCGGACCCCAGCATTTT.

A remark on this clone: The same CDR3 also results from other DNA sequences found in this sample. This sequence joins TRBV7-2 and TRBJ1-1; D gene uncertain. CDR1 SGHTA and CDR2 FQGNSA come from the germline V gene. CDR3 length: 15 residues. V lost 5 bases and J 0 bases, leaving 13 bases between the germline ends. CDR3 amino acids: CASSKRTDMNTEAFF. CDR3 in DNA: TGTGCCAGCAGCAAACGAACAGATATGAACACTGAAGCTTTCTTT. The variable domain in full, with the rest retrieved from reference TRBV7-2 and TRBJ1-1, is GAGVSQSPSNKVTEKGKDVELRCDPISGHTALYWYRQSLGQGLEFLIYFQGNSAPDKSGLPSDRFSAERTGGSVSTLTIQRTQQEDSAVYLCASSKRTDMNTEAFFGQGTRLTVV.

The V and J genes are TRBV6-5 and TRBJ2-4, with a tentative D call TRBD1 (5 bases). In germline, CDR1 is MNHEY, CDR2 SVGAGI. The CDR3 extends over 11 amino acids. Trimming cost V 6 bases and J 13 bases, with 13 bases left between them. CDR3 bases: TGTGCCAGCAGAGGACAAGGCGAACAGTACTTC. It yields the protein CASRGQGEQYF.

V gene TRBV7-9 combines with J gene TRBJ2-4; TRBD1 matches at 8 bases. V dropped 5 bases and J dropped 2; count of bases not matched to a gene: 11. Germline CDR1 and CDR2: SEHNR and FQNEAQ (reference sequence). The CDR3 runs to 17 residues. The CDR3 DNA is TGTGCCAGCAGCGCAGGGGGCAGGGGGCTAACCAAAAACATTCAGTACTTC. Residues: CASSAGGRGLTKNIQYF.

The rearrangement links TRBV15 to TRBJ2-7; 10 bases agree with TRBD1. Germline V gene data show CDR1 as LNHNV and CDR2 as YYDKDF (reference sequence). V lost 2 bases and J lost 5; bases outside the gene matches: 6. This CDR3 is 15 amino acids long. CDR3 sequence: CATSRSGQGENEQYF. The CDR3 region has the DNA TGTGCCACCAGCAGATCTGGACAGGGGGAGAACGAGCAGTACTTC.

The CDR3 DNA is TGTGCCAGCAGTGAGGCCATCAGGGAACGGTTCGGCTACACCTTC. Its translation is CASSEAIRERFGYTF. V usage is TRBV6-1 and J usage is TRBJ1-2; D might be TRBD1 (5 bases). The CDR3 contains 15 residues. The V end was cut by 3 bases, the J end by 8 bases, with 19 bases between. The germline gives CDR1 MNHNS, CDR2 SASEGT.

V and J are TRBV7-9 and TRBJ2-7, with TRBD2 matching 7 bases. With 2 bases clipped from V and 0 bases from J, the junction kept 1 base outside the gene matches. The CDR3 is 14 residues long. Germline CDR1 reads SEHNR; CDR2 reads FQNEAQ (reference sequence). CDR3 bases: TGTGCCAGCAGCTTACTAGCGGACTCCTACGAGCAGTACTTC. Amino acids: CASSLLADSYEQYF.

V is TRBV5-4 and J is TRBJ2-3, with 9 bases aligning to TRBD1. Germline CDR1 reads SGHNT; CDR2 reads YYREEE (reference sequence). V shed 4 bases and J 3 bases; nucleotides not matched to a gene: 6. The CDR3 has 15 amino acids. CDR3 sequence reads: CASSRDRAMTDTQYF. The CDR3 DNA follows: TGTGCCAGCAGCCGGGACAGGGCAATGACAGATACGCAGTATTTT.